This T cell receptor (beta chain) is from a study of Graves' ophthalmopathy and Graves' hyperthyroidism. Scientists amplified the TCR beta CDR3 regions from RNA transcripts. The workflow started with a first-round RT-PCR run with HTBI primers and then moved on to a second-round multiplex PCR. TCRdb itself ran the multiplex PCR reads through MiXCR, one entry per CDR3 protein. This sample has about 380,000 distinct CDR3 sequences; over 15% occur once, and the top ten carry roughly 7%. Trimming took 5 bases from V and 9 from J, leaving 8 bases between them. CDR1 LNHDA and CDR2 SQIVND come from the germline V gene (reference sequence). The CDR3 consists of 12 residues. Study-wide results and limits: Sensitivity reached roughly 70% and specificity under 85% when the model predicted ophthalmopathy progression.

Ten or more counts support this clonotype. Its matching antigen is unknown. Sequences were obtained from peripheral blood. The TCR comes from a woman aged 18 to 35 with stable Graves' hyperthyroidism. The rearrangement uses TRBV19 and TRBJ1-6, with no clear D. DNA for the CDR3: TGTGCCAGTAGTCCTTCTCCTTCACCCCTCCACTTT. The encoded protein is CASSPSPSPLHF.